This is a list of T cell receptor beta chains from one sample in a study of shared clonotypes between healthy human individuals. The table came from immunoSEQ multiplex PCR; TCRdb's copy has only in-frame clones and leaves some out. The sample consists of 550,000 to 800,000 clones, around two thirds of them appearing once. Sequenced: memory CD4+ T cells sorted from blood. These receptors originate from a woman aged 25 to 39 in good health. The CDR3 runs from the conserved cysteine through the conserved F or W. D genes are given only for firm matches. For some rows the clone size is stated as once, few or many, or as a class when expanded; others skip it.

CDR3 DNA | CDR3 protein | D gene | J gene | V gene | clone size
TGTGCCAGCAGTTATCGTCCAGAGACCCAGTACTTC | CASSYRPETQYF | . | TRBJ2-5 | TRBV6-6 | many
TGTGCCAGTAGGCAGACAGGGGCGATGAACACTGAAGCTTTCTTT | CASRQTGAMNTEAFF | TRBD1 | TRBJ1-1 | TRBV19 | .
TGCAGCGCCGGAAGACTAGCCGAAGAGACCCAGTACTTC | CSAGRLAEETQYF | TRBD2 | TRBJ2-5 | TRBV29-1 | .
TGTGCCAGCAGCTTACGGCAGGGGCTCTCTGGAAACACCATATATTTT | CASSLRQGLSGNTIYF | . | TRBJ1-3 | TRBV13 | few
TGTGCCTGGAGTGTACAGTCGGACTCCTACGAGCAGTACTTC | CAWSVQSDSYEQYF | . | TRBJ2-7 | TRBV30 | .
TGTGCCAGCAGCTTTCTACGCCTAGCCAAAAACATTCAGTACTTC | CASSFLRLAKNIQYF | . | TRBJ2-4 | TRBV7-2 | .
TGCGCCAGCAGCCCACGAACAGGACAGGGCTTAACGGGGGCCAACGTCCTGACTTTC | CASSPRTGQGLTGANVLTF | TRBD1 | TRBJ2-6 | TRBV4-1 | .
TGTGCCAGCAGCCAAGGGACTAGCGGGAGGGCCAGCGCAGATACGCAGTATTTT | CASSQGTSGRASADTQYF | TRBD2 | TRBJ2-3 | TRBV4-2 | .
TGTGCCAGCACCCTCCGGGACAGCTACCAAGAGACCCAGTACTTC | CASTLRDSYQETQYF | TRBD1 | TRBJ2-5 | TRBV27 | .
TGCGCCAGCAGGGAGGGGTACACCGGGGAGCTGTTTTTT | CASREGYTGELFF | . | TRBJ2-2 | TRBV10-1 | few
TGCGCCAGCAGCTCCGGGACCGAGCAGTTCTTC | CASSSGTEQFF | . | TRBJ2-1 | TRBV5-1 | .
TGTGCCAGCAGCTTAGAAACAGGTACAGAGCAGTACTTC | CASSLETGTEQYF | . | TRBJ2-7 | TRBV7-6 | few
TGTGCCAGTAGTAGGGACGGAGGCACTGAAGCTTTCTTT | CASSRDGGTEAFF | . | TRBJ1-1 | TRBV19 | .
TGCGCCAGCAGCCAAGATCGGCGCTCTCGGCGGGAGAGCTCCTACAATGAGCAGTTCTTC | CASSQDRRSRRESSYNEQFF | TRBD2 | TRBJ2-1 | TRBV4-1 | many
TGTGCCAGCTCACCGGAGGGGAAGCAGTACTTC | CASSPEGKQYF | . | TRBJ2-7 | TRBV18 | .
TGTGCCTGGAGTGGGCCTTACAATGAGCAGTTCTTC | CAWSGPYNEQFF | . | TRBJ2-1 | TRBV30 | .
TGTGCCAGCAGCTCTAGTGGGGCAGGAGGGAGCTACGAGCAGTACTTC | CASSSSGAGGSYEQYF | . | TRBJ2-7 | TRBV7-8 | .
TGTGCCAGCAGTGAAGGAATCTGGGAGACCCAGTACTTC | CASSEGIWETQYF | . | TRBJ2-5 | TRBV2 | .
TGTGCCAGCAGTTTTGGGCCGTCAGATCGGGAAAAACTGTTTTTT | CASSFGPSDREKLFF | . | TRBJ1-4 | TRBV28 | .
TGTGCCAGTAGGGGTCCTGCGGGCAATGAGCAGTTCTTC | CASRGPAGNEQFF | . | TRBJ2-1 | TRBV19 | .
TGTGCCAGCAGCTTAGAGGCACTTAGCAATCAGCCCCAGCATTTT | CASSLEALSNQPQHF | . | TRBJ1-5 | TRBV7-2 | once
TGTGCCAGCAGCTTAGTCGCAGGGGGCACAGATACGCAGTATTTT | CASSLVAGGTDTQYF | . | TRBJ2-3 | TRBV11-2 | .
TGTGCCAGCACCTACCTTGACAGGGTCGGGACTGAAGCTTTCTTT | CASTYLDRVGTEAFF | TRBD1 | TRBJ1-1 | TRBV27 | few
TGTGCCAGCAGCTCCCTAGCGGGAGGGATAGATACGCAGTATTTT | CASSSLAGGIDTQYF | TRBD2 | TRBJ2-3 | TRBV7-8 | .
TGTGCCAGCAGAGGGGGACCTAATGAAAAACTGTTTTTT | CASRGGPNEKLFF | . | TRBJ1-4 | TRBV11-2 | .
TGCGCCAGCAGCCCGAGGGGCAGGGCACCCGAGCAGTACTTC | CASSPRGRAPEQYF | . | TRBJ2-7 | TRBV5-1 | many
TGTGCCAGTAGTACAGGGGCCGTAGGGTATGGCTACACCTTC | CASSTGAVGYGYTF | . | TRBJ1-2 | TRBV19 | .
TGTGCCAGCAAACCAAACGGCGATGAGCAGTTCTTC | CASKPNGDEQFF | . | TRBJ2-1 | TRBV6-5 | few
TGCGCCAGCAAGGGACAGCGGGGGCAAACCGGGGAGCTGTTTTTT | CASKGQRGQTGELFF | . | TRBJ2-2 | TRBV5-1 | .
TGTGCCAGCAGCTTACGTAGGATAGGGACAGGGATATCTGGGGCCAACGTCCTGACTTTC | CASSLRRIGTGISGANVLTF | TRBD1 | TRBJ2-6 | TRBV7-3 | .
TGCGCCAGCAGCGCCGGGACAGTTGGCACTGAAGCTTTCTTT | CASSAGTVGTEAFF | TRBD1 | TRBJ1-1 | TRBV5-1 | .
TGTGCCATCAGTGAGGCGACAGGGGGCCCCAATCAGCCCCAGCATTTT | CAISEATGGPNQPQHF | TRBD1 | TRBJ1-5 | TRBV10-3 | .
TGTGCCAGCAGCCAAACAGGGGACCCTGGGGCCAACGTCCTGACTTTC | CASSQTGDPGANVLTF | TRBD1 | TRBJ2-6 | TRBV6-6 | .
TGTGCCAGTAGTTTGCGGAGGGCGGAGACCCAGTACTTC | CASSLRRAETQYF | . | TRBJ2-5 | TRBV19 | .
TGTGCCAGCAGGGACCAAGGAGCCCCGAGAAGGAGCTACACCTTC | CASRDQGAPRRSYTF | . | TRBJ1-2 | TRBV6-1 | .
TGTGCCAGCAGCGTAGAAGGGTCCCATGCGGATACGCAGTATTTT | CASSVEGSHADTQYF | . | TRBJ2-3 | TRBV9 | .
TGCGCCAGCAGCCAAGATCGAGCGGGAGTCTACGAGCAGTACTTC | CASSQDRAGVYEQYF | TRBD2 | TRBJ2-7 | TRBV4-1 | .
TGTGCCACCTCGGGCAGGGTAGGCAATCAGCCCCAGCATTTT | CATSGRVGNQPQHF | . | TRBJ1-5 | TRBV5-8 | .
TGTGCCAGTAGTATCGGGCACTCGGCGGGGAACACTGAAGCTTTCTTT | CASSIGHSAGNTEAFF | . | TRBJ1-1 | TRBV19 | .
TGTGCCAGCAGCTTAGATGGACAGGTTGATCAGCCCCAGCATTTT | CASSLDGQVDQPQHF | TRBD1 | TRBJ1-5 | TRBV11-2 | .
TGTGCCAGCAGCTCCCAAGCGGCAAGCTCCTACAATGAGCAGTTCTTC | CASSSQAASSYNEQFF | . | TRBJ2-1 | TRBV7-9 | once